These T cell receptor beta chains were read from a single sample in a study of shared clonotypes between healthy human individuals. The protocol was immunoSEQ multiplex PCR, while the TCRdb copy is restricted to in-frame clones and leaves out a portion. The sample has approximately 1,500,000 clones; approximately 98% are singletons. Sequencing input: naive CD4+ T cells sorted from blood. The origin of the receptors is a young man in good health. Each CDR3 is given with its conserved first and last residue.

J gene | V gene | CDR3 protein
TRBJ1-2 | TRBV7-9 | CASSLGETGGAYGYTF
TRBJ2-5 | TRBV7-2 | CASSLGGRLETQYF
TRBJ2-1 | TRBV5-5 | CASSLRLAGTLNEQFF
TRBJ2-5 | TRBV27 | CASRISSGEYQETQYF
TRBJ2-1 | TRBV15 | CATSIGTSGSNEQFF
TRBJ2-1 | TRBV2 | CASSHPGQGAYNEQFF
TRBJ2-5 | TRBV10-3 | CAISESSGSREETQYF
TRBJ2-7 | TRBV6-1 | CASSEVRNSDEQYF
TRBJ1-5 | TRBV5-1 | CASSLEAGLSNQPQHF
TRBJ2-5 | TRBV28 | CASSLPTGGQETQYF
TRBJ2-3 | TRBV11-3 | CASSLGQGVDTDTQYF